This T cell receptor beta chain was recovered during a study of type 1 and type 2 diabetes patients. Looking at the study overall: From PBMCs, CD4+ and CD8+ T cells were isolated by magnetic microbeads.

Amplification started from genomic DNA. A primer set of 30 forward and 13 reverse primers amplified the CDR3. TCRdb re-called the multiplex PCR reads through MiXCR, storing one row per CDR3 protein. The sample holds around 300,000 distinct CDR3 sequences; approximately 45% are singletons and the top ten take around 15%. Study findings and constraints: Age and gender were not matched between study groups.

Peripheral blood, around 10 milliliters per participant, was collected. Germline CDR1 SQVTM, CDR2 ANQGSEA. CDR3 size: 14 residues. Trimming removed 6 bases at V and 2 bases at J, with 13 bases between. With regard to this clonotype: Its antigen is not identified.

Input material: peripheral blood mononuclear cells (PBMCs). The chain is built from TRBV29-1 and TRBJ1-4; no clear D. The receptor was derived from a man aged 18 to 29 with type 2 diabetes. The CDR3 reads CSVPKPVTNEKLFF. CDR3 nucleotide sequence: TGCAGCGTCCCCAAGCCGGTTACTAATGAAAAACTGTTTTTT.